These 13 T cell receptor beta chains share one sample of origin, sequenced in a study of T cell changes during pregnancy in multiple sclerosis (dated by TCRdb to the late 2010s). Library method: the immunoSEQ multiplex PCR assay. TCRdb holds this immuneACCESS table with in-frame rearrangements only. Some clones are missing; in checked studies, unresolved V genes explain under half, and the rest has no known cause. This sample gives some 67,000 clones in total; 92% of them show up just once. The top ten constitute more than 1.2% of the sample. The material was peripheral blood, obtained after pregnancy. These TCRs come from a female donor with multiple sclerosis, enrolled in a pregnancy study.

The gene calls are TRBV10-1 and TRBJ2-2; maybe TRBD2 (5 bases). This CDR3 comprises 16 residues. V was shortened by 1 base and J by 5 bases, with 14 bases between the two germline ends. Germline-derived CDR1 and CDR2 are WNHNN and SYGVQD (reference sequence). The CDR3 region has the DNA TGCGCCAGCAGTGAGTTGAGGGTGGAAGCGACCGGGGAGCTGTTTTTT. Its protein product is CASSELRVEATGELFF.

This clone came up once. The gene calls are TRBV5-4 and TRBJ2-3, with 10 bases that match TRBD1. Germline V gene data show CDR1 as SGHNT and CDR2 as YYREEE (reference sequence). V lost 2 bases and J lost 4; bases outside the gene matches: 4. The CDR3 length is 15 residues. The CDR3 loop reads CASSLAGQGPDTQYF. CDR3 in DNA: TGTGCCAGCAGCTTAGCGGGACAGGGGCCAGATACGCAGTATTTT.

The chain combines TRBV13 with TRBJ1-2; D unclear. Germline CDR1 and CDR2: PRHDT and FYEKMQ (reference sequence). V was cut by 5 bases and J by 8 bases, with 12 bases left in between. There are 12 residues in the CDR3. This CDR3 reads CASSRGEGGYTF. CDR3 coding DNA: TGTGCCAGCAGCCGCGGGGAAGGCGGCTACACCTTC.

The chain couples TRBV5-6 to TRBJ1-1; 7 bases map to TRBD1. CDR3 length: 15 residues. Germline CDR1 and CDR2: SGHDT and YYEEEE. V shed 1 base and J 11 bases; nucleotides not matched to a gene: 14. The DNA of the CDR3 is TGTGCCAGCAGCTTGAGGGGGCTCGTCAGGTCGTATGCTTTCTTT. Amino acids: CASSLRGLVRSYAFF.

This chain uses TRBV11-2 with TRBJ2-4, with unresolved D. Germline V gene lookup returns CDR1 SGHAT and CDR2 FQNNGV. The CDR3 spans 14 residues. The V and J ends lost 4 bases and 4 bases respectively, with 11 bases between them. Here the CDR3 DNA reads TGTGCCAGCAGCTCCCGACTGGTAAAAAACATTCAGTACTTC. It codes for CASSSRLVKNIQYF.

This clone was picked up one time. V gene TRBV9 combines with J gene TRBJ2-1; 9 bases agree with TRBD1. The CDR3 totals 14 residues. Losses at the gene ends were 4 bases for V and 8 bases for J; bases not matched to a gene: 7. The germline CDR1 and CDR2 sequences are SGDLS and YYNGEE. This chain's CDR3 is CASSSRDRAHEQFF. CDR3 DNA: TGTGCCAGCAGCAGCCGGGACAGGGCACATGAGCAGTTCTTC.

The chain is built from TRBV28 and TRBJ2-7; 7 bases are shared with TRBD2. The CDR3 loop spans 15 amino acids. After removal of 1 base from V and 2 bases from J, the junction contained 5 bases not matched to a gene. Germline-derived CDR1 and CDR2 are MDHEN and SYDVKM. Here the CDR3 reads CASSLYGLETYEQYF. CDR3 nucleotide sequence: TGTGCCAGCAGTTTATACGGACTAGAGACCTACGAGCAGTACTTC.

The chain is built from TRBV18 and TRBJ1-1; D gene ambiguous. There are 13 residues in the CDR3. Germline V gives CDR1 KGHSH, CDR2 LQKENI. Trimming removed 5 bases from V and 1 base from J, with 8 bases in between. The DNA for the CDR3 is TGTGCCAGCTCATCGGGGTCGAACACTGAAGCTTTCTTT. Amino acid sequence: CASSSGSNTEAFF. Full variable domain (missing parts from reference TRBV18 and TRBJ1-1): NAGVMQNPRHLVRRRGQEARLRCSPMKGHSHVYWYRQLPEEGLKFMVYLQKENIIDESGMPKERFSAEFPKEGPSILRIQQVVRGDSAAYFCASSSGSNTEAFFGQGTRLTVV.

The chain is built from TRBV20-1 and TRBJ2-1; D unclear. This CDR3 contains 11 residues. V lost 5 bases and J lost 10, with 12 bases in between. Germline assignment: CDR1 DFQATT and CDR2 SNEGSKA (reference sequence). The DNA of the CDR3 is TGCAGTGCTCCCGATCCGGTGGAGCAGTTCTTC. Protein product: CSAPDPVEQFF.

The chain has TRBV5-4 and TRBJ2-1, with a possible D match to TRBD2 (5 bases). Trimming cost V 6 bases and J 10 bases, with 20 bases left between them. The CDR3 runs to 14 residues. In germline, CDR1 is SGHNT, CDR2 YYREEE (reference sequence). For the CDR3, the DNA is TGTGCCAGCATTCCCCGTCGGGGTGGAGACGAGCAGTTCTTC. Its translation: CASIPRRGGDEQFF.

The chain has TRBV27 and TRBJ1-2; weak D call: TRBD1 (6 bases). The germline V and J ends were trimmed by 6 bases and 6 bases, with 17 bases remaining between them. This CDR3 has 14 amino acids. In germline, CDR1 is MNHEY, CDR2 SMNVEV (reference sequence). The DNA for the CDR3 is TGTGCCAGCAGCCCCAGACAGGACAGTCATGGCTACACCTTC. Protein: CASSPRQDSHGYTF.

The genes are TRBV5-4 and TRBJ2-3, with 8 positions matching TRBD2. V gave up 0 bases and J gave up 3 bases; unmatched junction bases: 6. The germline V gene has CDR1 SGHNT and CDR2 YYREEE (reference sequence). CDR3 length: 16 amino acids. The CDR3 nucleotides are TGTGCCAGCAGCTTGGCCGTGGCTAGCGGGACAGATACGCAGTATTTT. It yields the protein CASSLAVASGTDTQYF.

J is TRBJ2-1 and V is TRBV2, with 10 bases lining up with TRBD2. Trimming took 3 bases from V and 9 from J; bases not matched to a gene: 8. From germline, CDR1 is SNHLY and CDR2 FYNNEI. CDR3 length: 15 amino acids. The CDR3 DNA reads as TGTGCCAGCAGTGAGGAGCTAGCGGGAGTTCTTGAGCAGTTCTTC. It translates to CASSEELAGVLEQFF.